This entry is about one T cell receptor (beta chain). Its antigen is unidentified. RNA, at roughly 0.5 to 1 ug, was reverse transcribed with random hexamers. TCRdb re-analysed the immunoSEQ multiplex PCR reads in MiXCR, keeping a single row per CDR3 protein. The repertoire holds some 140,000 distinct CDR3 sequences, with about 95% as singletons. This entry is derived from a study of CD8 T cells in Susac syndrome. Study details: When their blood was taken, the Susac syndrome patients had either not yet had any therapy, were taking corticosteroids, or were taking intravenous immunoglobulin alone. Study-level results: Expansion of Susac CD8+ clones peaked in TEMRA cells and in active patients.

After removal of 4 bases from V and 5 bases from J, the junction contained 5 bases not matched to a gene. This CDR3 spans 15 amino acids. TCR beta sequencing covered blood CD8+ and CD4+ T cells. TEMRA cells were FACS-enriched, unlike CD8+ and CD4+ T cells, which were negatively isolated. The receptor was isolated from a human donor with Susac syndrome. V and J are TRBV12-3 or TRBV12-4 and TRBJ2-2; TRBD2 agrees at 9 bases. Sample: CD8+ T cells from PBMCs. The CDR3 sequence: CASSSFSGRTGELFF. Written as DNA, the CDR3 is TGTGCCAGCAGTTCCTTTAGCGGGAGAACCGGGGAGCTGTTTTTT.